The text below deals with one T cell receptor beta chain. No antigen is known for it. These data belong to a study of shared clonotypes between healthy human individuals. Overall study results and limits: Memory subsets had estimated richness that was generally smaller than that of naive subsets.

At deep level, the assay was performed. Clones were sequenced by immunoSEQ multiplex PCR, and TCRdb holds only the in-frame ones, with some missing. The sample lists some 2,500,000 clones; approximately 93% were seen once. Germline assignment: CDR1 SGHAT and CDR2 FQNNGV. V lost 8 bases and J lost 5; bases outside the gene matches: 16. This CDR3 comprises 16 residues. The sequence came from a man aged 18 to 30 in good health. Some clones in this sample may be carry-over from other donors' samples. The sequencing sample was made of naive CD4+ T cells from PBMCs. Subset described: CD45RA+ positively selected. V usage is TRBV11-2 and J usage is TRBJ2-5, with TRBD1 matching 8 bases. As DNA, the CDR3 is TGTGCCAGCTCCCGCCTCCGGGACAGGTATTGGGAGACCCAGTACTTC. This sequence encodes CASSRLRDRYWETQYF. Based on the CDR3 plus reference TRBV11-2 and TRBJ2-5, the full variable domain is EAGVAQSPRYKIIEKRQSVAFWCNPISGHATLYWYQQILGQGPKLLIQFQNNGVVDDSQLPKDRFSAERLKGVDSTLKIQPAKLEDSAVYLCASSRLRDRYWETQYFGPGTRLLVL.